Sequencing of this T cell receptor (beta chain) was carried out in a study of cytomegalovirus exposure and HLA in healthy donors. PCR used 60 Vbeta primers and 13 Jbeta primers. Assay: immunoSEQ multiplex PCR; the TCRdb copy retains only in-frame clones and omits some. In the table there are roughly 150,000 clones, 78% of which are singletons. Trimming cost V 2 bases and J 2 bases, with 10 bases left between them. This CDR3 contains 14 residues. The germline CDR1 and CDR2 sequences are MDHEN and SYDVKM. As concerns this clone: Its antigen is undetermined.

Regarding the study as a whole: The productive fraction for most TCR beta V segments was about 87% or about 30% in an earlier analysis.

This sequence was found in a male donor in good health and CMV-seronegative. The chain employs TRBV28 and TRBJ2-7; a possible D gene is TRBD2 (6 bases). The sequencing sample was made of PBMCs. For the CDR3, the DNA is TGTGCCAGCAGTTTAACGGGACTGACCTACGAGCAGTACTTC. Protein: CASSLTGLTYEQYF.